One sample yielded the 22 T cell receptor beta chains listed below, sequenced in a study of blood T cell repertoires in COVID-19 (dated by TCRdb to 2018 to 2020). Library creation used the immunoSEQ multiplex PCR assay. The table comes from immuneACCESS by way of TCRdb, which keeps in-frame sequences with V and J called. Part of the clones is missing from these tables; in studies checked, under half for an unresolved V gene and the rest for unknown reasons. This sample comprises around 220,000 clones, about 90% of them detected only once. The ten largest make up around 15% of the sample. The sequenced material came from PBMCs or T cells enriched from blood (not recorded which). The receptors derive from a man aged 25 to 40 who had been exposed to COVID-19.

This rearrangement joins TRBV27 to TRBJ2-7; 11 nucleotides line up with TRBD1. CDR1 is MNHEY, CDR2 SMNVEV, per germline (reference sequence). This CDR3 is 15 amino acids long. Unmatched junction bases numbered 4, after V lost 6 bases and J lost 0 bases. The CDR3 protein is CASSHGQGASYEQYF. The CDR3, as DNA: TGTGCCAGCAGCCACGGACAGGGGGCCTCCTACGAGCAGTACTTC.

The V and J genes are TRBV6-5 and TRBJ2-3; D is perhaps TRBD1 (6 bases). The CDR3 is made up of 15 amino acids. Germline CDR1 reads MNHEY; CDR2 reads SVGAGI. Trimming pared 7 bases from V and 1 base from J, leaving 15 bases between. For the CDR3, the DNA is TGTGCCAGCAAGCGACAGGAAGTTCGCACAGATACGCAGTATTTT. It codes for CASKRQEVRTDTQYF.

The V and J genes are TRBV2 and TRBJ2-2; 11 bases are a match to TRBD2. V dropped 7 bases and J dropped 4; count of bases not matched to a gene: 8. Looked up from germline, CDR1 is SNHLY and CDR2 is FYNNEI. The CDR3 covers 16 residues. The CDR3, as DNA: TGTGCCAGCAAAATTACTAGCGGGGGTCGCACCGGGGAGCTGTTTTTT. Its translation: CASKITSGGRTGELFF.

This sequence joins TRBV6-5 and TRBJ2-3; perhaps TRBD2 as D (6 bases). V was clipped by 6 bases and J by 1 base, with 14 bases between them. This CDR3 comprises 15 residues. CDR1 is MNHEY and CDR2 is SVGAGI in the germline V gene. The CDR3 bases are TGTGCCAGCAGACTCCTTACTAGCCGCACAGATACGCAGTATTTT. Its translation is CASRLLTSRTDTQYF.

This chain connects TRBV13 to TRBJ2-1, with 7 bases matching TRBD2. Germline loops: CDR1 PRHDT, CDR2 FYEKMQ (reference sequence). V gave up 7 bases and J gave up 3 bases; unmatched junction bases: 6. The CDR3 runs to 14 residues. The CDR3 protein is CASISGTNYNEQFF. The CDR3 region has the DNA TGTGCCAGCATCTCCGGGACTAACTACAATGAGCAGTTCTTC.

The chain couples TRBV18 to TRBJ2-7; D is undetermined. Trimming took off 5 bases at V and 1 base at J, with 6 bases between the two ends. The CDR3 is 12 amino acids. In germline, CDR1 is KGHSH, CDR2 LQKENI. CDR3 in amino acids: CASSDNSYEQYF. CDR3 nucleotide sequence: TGTGCCAGCTCAGACAATTCCTACGAGCAGTACTTC.

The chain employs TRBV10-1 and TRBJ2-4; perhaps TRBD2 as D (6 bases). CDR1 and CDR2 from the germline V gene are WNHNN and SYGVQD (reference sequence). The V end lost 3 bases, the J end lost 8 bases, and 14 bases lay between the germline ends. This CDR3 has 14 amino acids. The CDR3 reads CASSDRAGGDIQYF. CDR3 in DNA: TGCGCCAGCAGTGACAGAGCGGGCGGGGACATTCAGTACTTC.

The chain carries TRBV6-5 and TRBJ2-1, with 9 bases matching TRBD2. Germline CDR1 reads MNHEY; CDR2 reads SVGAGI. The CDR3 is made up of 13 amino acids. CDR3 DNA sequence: TGTCAGACCGGGACTAGCACGAAGAATGAGCAGTTCTTC. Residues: CQTGTSTKNEQFF.

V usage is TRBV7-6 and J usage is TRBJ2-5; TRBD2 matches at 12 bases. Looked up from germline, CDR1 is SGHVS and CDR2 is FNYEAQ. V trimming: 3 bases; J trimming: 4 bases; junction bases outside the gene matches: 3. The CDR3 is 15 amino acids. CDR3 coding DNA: TGTGCCAGCAGCTTTAGACTAGCGGGGGCAGAGACCCAGTACTTC. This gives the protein CASSFRLAGAETQYF.

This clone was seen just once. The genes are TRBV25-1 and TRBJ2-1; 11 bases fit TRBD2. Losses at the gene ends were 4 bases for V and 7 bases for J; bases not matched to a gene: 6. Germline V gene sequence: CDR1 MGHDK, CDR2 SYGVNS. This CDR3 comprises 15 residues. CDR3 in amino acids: CASSAISGGANEQFF. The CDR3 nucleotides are TGTGCCAGCAGTGCTATTAGCGGGGGGGCTAATGAGCAGTTCTTC.

The CDR3 DNA sequence: TGTGCCAGCAGTTTTCAGGTCCCGGGGAAGTTCTTC. Translated: CASSFQVPGKFF. The chain employs TRBV12-3 or TRBV12-4 and TRBJ2-1, with a possible D match to TRBD2 (5 bases). CDR3 size: 12 residues. V dropped 3 bases and J dropped 14 bases, with 14 bases sitting between them.

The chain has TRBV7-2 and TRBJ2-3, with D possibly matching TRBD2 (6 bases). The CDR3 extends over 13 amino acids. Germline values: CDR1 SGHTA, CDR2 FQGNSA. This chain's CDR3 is CAWRAPSTDTQYF. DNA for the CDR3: TGTGCATGGAGGGCACCAAGCACAGATACGCAGTATTTT.

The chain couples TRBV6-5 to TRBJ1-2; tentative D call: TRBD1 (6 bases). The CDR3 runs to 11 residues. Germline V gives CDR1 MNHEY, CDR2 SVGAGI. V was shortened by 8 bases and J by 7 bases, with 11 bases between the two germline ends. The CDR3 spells CASCKGGGYTF. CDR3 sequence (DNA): TGTGCCAGCTGCAAAGGGGGTGGCTACACCTTC.

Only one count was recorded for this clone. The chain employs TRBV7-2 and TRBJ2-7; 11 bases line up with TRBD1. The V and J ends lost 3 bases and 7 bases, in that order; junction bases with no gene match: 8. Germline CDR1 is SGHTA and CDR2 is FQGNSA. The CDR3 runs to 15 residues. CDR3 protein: CASSFSGTGGGEQYF. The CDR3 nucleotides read TGTGCCAGCAGCTTCTCCGGGACAGGGGGAGGAGAGCAGTACTTC.

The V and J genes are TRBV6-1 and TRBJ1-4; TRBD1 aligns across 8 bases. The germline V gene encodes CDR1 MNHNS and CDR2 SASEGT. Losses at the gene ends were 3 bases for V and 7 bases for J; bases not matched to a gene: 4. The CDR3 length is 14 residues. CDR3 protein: CASSDRGRSEKLFF. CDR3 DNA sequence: TGTGCCAGCAGTGACAGGGGGCGCTCTGAAAAACTGTTTTTT.

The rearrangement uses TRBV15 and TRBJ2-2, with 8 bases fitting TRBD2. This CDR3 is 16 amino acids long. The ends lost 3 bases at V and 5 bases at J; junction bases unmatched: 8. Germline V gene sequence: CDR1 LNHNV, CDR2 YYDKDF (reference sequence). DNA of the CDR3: TGTGCCACCAGCAGTTACGGGACTAGAAGGACCGGGGAGCTGTTTTTT. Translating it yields CATSSYGTRRTGELFF.

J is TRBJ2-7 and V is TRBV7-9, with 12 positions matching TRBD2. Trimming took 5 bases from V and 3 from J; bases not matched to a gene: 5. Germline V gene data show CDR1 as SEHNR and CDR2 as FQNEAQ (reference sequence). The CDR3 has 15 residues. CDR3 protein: CASSLTSGGIYEQYF. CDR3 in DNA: TGTGCCAGCAGCCTGACTAGCGGGGGAATCTACGAGCAGTACTTC.

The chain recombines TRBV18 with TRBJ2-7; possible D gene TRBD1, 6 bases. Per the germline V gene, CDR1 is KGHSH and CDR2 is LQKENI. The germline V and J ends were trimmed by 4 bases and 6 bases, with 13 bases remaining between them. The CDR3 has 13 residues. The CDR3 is CASSQQGAGEQYF. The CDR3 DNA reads TGTGCCAGCTCACAACAGGGAGCTGGCGAGCAGTACTTC. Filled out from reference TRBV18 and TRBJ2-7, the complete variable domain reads NAGVMQNPRHLVRRRGQEARLRCSPMKGHSHVYWYRQLPEEGLKFMVYLQKENIIDESGMPKERFSAEFPKEGPSILRIQQVVRGDSAAYFCASSQQGAGEQYFGPGTRLTVT.

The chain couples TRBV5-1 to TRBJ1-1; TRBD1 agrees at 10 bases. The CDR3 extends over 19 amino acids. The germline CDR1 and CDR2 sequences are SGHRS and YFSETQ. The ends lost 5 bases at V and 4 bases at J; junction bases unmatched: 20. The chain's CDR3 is CASRQNDGQGVGFGTEAFF. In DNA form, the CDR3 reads TGCGCCAGCAGACAAAACGACGGACAGGGGGTGGGTTTCGGCACTGAAGCTTTCTTT.

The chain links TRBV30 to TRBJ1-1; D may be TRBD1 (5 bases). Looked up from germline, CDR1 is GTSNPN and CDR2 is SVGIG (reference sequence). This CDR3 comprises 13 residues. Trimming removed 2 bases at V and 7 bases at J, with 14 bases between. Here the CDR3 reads CAWSQEGKGEAFF. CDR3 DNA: TGTGCCTGGAGTCAGGAGGGGAAGGGTGAAGCTTTCTTT.

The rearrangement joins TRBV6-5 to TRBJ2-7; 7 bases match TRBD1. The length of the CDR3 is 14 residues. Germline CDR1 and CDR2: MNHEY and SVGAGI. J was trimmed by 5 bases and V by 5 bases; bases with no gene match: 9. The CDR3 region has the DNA TGTGCCAGCAGTCCCATTACAGGGGATCACGAGCAGTACTTC. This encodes CASSPITGDHEQYF.

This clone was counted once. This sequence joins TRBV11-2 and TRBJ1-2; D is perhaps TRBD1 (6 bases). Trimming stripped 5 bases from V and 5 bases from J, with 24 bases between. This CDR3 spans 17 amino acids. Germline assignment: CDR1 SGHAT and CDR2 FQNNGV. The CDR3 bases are TGTGCCAGCAGCGCCCTAGGGGGGGGGCAGGGCCAATATGGCTACACCTTC. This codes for CASSALGGGQGQYGYTF. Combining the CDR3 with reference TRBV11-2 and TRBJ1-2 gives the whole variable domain EAGVAQSPRYKIIEKRQSVAFWCNPISGHATLYWYQQILGQGPKLLIQFQNNGVVDDSQLPKDRFSAERLKGVDSTLKIQPAKLEDSAVYLCASSALGGGQGQYGYTFGSGTRLTVV.